This TCR beta chain comes out of a study of blood T cell repertoires in COVID-19. Study-wide context: T cells, B-cell-depleted T cells, or PBMCs provided the cDNA or gDNA that served as material.

In the original analysis: By means of reference gene primer amplification, nucleated cell counts were estimated. Sequencing was performed with immunoSEQ multiplex PCR; in TCRdb, only in-frame clones are kept and a portion is missing. The V and J calls and the clone size are those of that table, but D and trimming were determined from the DNA. There are 68,000 or so clones in the sample; 87% occur only once, and around 3.7% lies in the top ten. The Seattle site enrolled patients during active infection and followed them longitudinally. The CDR3 runs 15 residues. With 6 bases clipped from V and 4 bases from J, the junction kept 6 bases outside the gene matches. CDR1 SQVTM and CDR2 ANQGSEA come from the germline V gene.

The receptor's source is a woman aged 45-60 years with COVID-19, enrolled during active disease. The chain links TRBV29-1 to TRBJ2-3; 14 bases align to TRBD2. Sample: peripheral blood. CDR3 DNA: TGCAGCGTGGGGACTAGCGGGAGTTCGGCAGATACGCAGTATTTT. Translated, it gives CSVGTSGSSADTQYF.